The 15 T cell receptor beta chains below come from one sample, sequenced in a study of T cells in Graves' hyperthyroidism and ophthalmopathy. RNA transcripts gave rise to amplified TCR beta CDR3 regions. A set of HTBI primers served as the primers for a first-round RT-PCR of the TCR CDR3. TCRdb re-called the multiplex PCR reads through MiXCR, storing one row per CDR3 protein. The sample has around 690,000 distinct CDR3 sequences, roughly 17% seen once. Sequencing was carried out using blood. Receptors originate from a man aged 50 or older with Graves' hyperthyroidism.

This clonotype was counted many times. The chain joins TRBV2 to TRBJ2-1; TRBD2 is a possible D gene (5 bases). V was pared by 8 bases and J by 5 bases, with 16 bases between. The germline gives CDR1 SNHLY, CDR2 FYNNEI. This CDR3 spans 14 amino acids. The CDR3 reads CASDGGRSDNEQFF. CDR3 nucleotide sequence: TGTGCCAGCGACGGAGGCAGGTCCGACAATGAGCAGTTCTTC.

This clonotype was seen at least ten times. The genes are TRBV2 and TRBJ1-2; D unresolved. V dropped 2 bases and J dropped 2 bases, with 12 bases sitting between them. CDR3 length: 15 amino acids. In germline, CDR1 is SNHLY, CDR2 FYNNEI. DNA of the CDR3: TGTGCCAGCAGTGAATTTATCTCGGGGAACTATGGCTACACCTTC. The encoded protein is CASSEFISGNYGYTF.

This clonotype was detected ten times or more. The DNA for the CDR3 is TGTGCCAGCAGCCCTGGGGGGCGGGGGCCCCCCTATGGCTACACCTTC. Protein product: CASSPGGRGPPYGYTF. The V call is TRBV11-2, the J call TRBJ1-2, with D possibly being TRBD1 (6 bases). V lost 5 bases to trimming and J lost 4 bases, with 20 bases between them. The CDR3 totals 16 residues. Germline V gene sequence: CDR1 SGHAT, CDR2 FQNNGV.

This clonotype was counted at least ten times. The V gene is TRBV7-2, the J gene TRBJ2-1; a possible D gene is TRBD2 (6 bases). With 6 bases removed from V and 4 bases from J, the gap between germline ends came to 10 bases. The germline V gene has CDR1 SGHTA and CDR2 FQGNSA. CDR3 length equals 13 residues. Here the CDR3 reads CASRGLGYNEQFF. The CDR3 region has the DNA TGTGCCAGCAGGGGACTGGGATACAATGAGCAGTTCTTC.

This clonotype has a count of ten or more. This sequence joins TRBV5-1 and TRBJ2-5; 10 bases align to TRBD2. The junction had 13 bases not matched to a gene; V was cut back by 0 bases and J by 2 bases. The CDR3 spans 19 residues. Germline assignment: CDR1 SGHRS and CDR2 YFSETQ. CDR3 in DNA: TGCGCCAGCAGCTTGGTATCGGGCCCGCGAGCGGGAGGGCAAGAGACCCAGTACTTC. Translated, it gives CASSLVSGPRAGGQETQYF.

V and J are TRBV28 and TRBJ2-7; no definite D call. The V and J ends lost 5 bases and 2 bases respectively, with 13 bases between them. The CDR3 sequence is 14 residues long. Per the germline V gene, CDR1 is MDHEN and CDR2 is SYDVKM. The CDR3 region has the DNA TGTGCCAGCAGTCTCCCCTCGGGCCCCTACGAGCAGTACTTC. This gives the protein CASSLPSGPYEQYF.

This clonotype was seen many times. V and J are TRBV28 and TRBJ2-5; the match to TRBD1 covers 8 bases. Per the germline V gene, CDR1 is MDHEN and CDR2 is SYDVKM. The V and J ends lost 2 bases and 5 bases, in that order; junction bases with no gene match: 16. This CDR3 has 18 amino acids. Written as DNA, the CDR3 is TGTGCCAGCAGTTTAGTAGGGGGACAGGCTCAAGGAGGGGAGACCCAGTACTTC. Its translation: CASSLVGGQAQGGETQYF.

This clonotype was counted only a few times. The chain uses TRBV5-6 and TRBJ2-6; D uncertain. Germline CDR1 is SGHDT and CDR2 is YYEEEE. V was shortened by 2 bases and J by 4 bases, with 10 bases between the two germline ends. The length of the CDR3 is 15 residues. This CDR3 is CASSFGLGGANVLTF. The CDR3 nucleotides read TGTGCCAGCAGCTTCGGGCTTGGAGGGGCCAACGTCCTGACTTTC.

This clonotype has a handful of counts. The rearrangement joins TRBV11-2 to TRBJ1-4; unclear D gene. This CDR3 region has 14 residues. The germline V gene encodes CDR1 SGHAT and CDR2 FQNNGV. V shed 2 bases and J shed 12 bases, with 16 bases lying between them. CDR3 sequence: CASSLILGREELFF. The CDR3 nucleotides read TGTGCCAGCAGCTTAATCCTGGGGAGGGAGGAACTGTTTTTT. The full variable domain, with the rest looked up from reference TRBV11-2 and TRBJ1-4, is EAGVAQSPRYKIIEKRQSVAFWCNPISGHATLYWYQQILGQGPKLLIQFQNNGVVDDSQLPKDRFSAERLKGVDSTLKIQPAKLEDSAVYLCASSLILGREELFFGSGTQLSVL.

This clonotype was seen many times. The chain uses TRBV2 and TRBJ1-4, with D possibly matching TRBD1 (5 bases). The CDR3 is made up of 14 amino acids. Germline CDR1 and CDR2: SNHLY and FYNNEI. V shed 8 bases and J shed 0 bases, with 10 bases lying between them. In nucleotides, the CDR3 is TGTGCCAGCCGGGGGGGACCAACTAATGAAAAACTGTTTTTT. It translates to CASRGGPTNEKLFF.

This clonotype occurred many times. The CDR3 bases are TGTGCCAGCAGCTTAAAGGGGACTAGCGGGAGGTGGATACAGACCCAGTACTTC. Protein product: CASSLKGTSGRWIQTQYF. The chain recombines TRBV11-2 with TRBJ2-5; TRBD2 matches 15 bases. The CDR3 is 18 amino acids. J lost 6 bases, V lost 2 bases, and 10 bases had no gene match. CDR1 and CDR2 from the germline V gene are SGHAT and FQNNGV.

This clonotype was detected many times. The genes are TRBV30 and TRBJ2-7; D gene ambiguous. Per germline, CDR1 GTSNPN and CDR2 SVGIG (reference sequence). The CDR3 extends over 11 amino acids. V was trimmed by 2 bases and J by 2 bases, leaving 4 bases between them. The CDR3 is CAWSSPYEQYF. DNA for the CDR3: TGTGCCTGGAGTAGCCCCTACGAGCAGTACTTC.

This clonotype was detected only a few times. The J gene is TRBJ2-4, the V gene TRBV6-1; TRBD1 matches at 9 bases. Germline V gives CDR1 MNHNS, CDR2 SASEGT. There are 15 residues in the CDR3. Germline trimming cut 5 bases from V and 7 bases from J; bases unmatched to any gene: 9. The CDR3 region is CASSRGQGRGNIQYF. The CDR3 DNA reads TGTGCCAGCAGTAGAGGACAGGGGAGGGGGAACATTCAGTACTTC.

This clonotype was seen a handful of times. The chain carries TRBV6-2 or TRBV6-3 and TRBJ2-2; no reliable D call. The CDR3 sequence is 15 residues long. Trimming shortened V by 7 bases and J by 4 bases, and 16 bases separated the two germline ends. Germline V CDR1 and CDR2: MNHEY, SVGEGT. The CDR3 DNA follows: TGTGCCAGCATTGGGGAACCTTCGGGCACCGGGGAGCTGTTTTTT. This gives the protein CASIGEPSGTGELFF.

The J gene is TRBJ2-5, the V gene TRBV20-1, with 7 positions matching TRBD2. Germline CDR1 reads DFQATT; CDR2 reads SNEGSKA (reference sequence). The CDR3 totals 15 residues. V gave up 1 base and J gave up 7 bases; unmatched junction bases: 12. The CDR3 loop is CSARARQREWVTQYF. CDR3 DNA sequence: TGCAGTGCTAGAGCCCGCCAGCGGGAATGGGTGACCCAGTACTTC.